What follows are 17 T cell receptor beta chains derived from one specimen sequenced in a study of OX40 agonist ivuxolimab in advanced cancers. Assay used: immunoSEQ multiplex PCR; TCRdb lists only in-frame clones, some missing. The table lists approximately 60,000 clones, approximately 83% of them singletons. Sequenced here: CD4+ or CD8+ T cells sorted from blood, sampled in a trial of the OX40 agonist ivuxolimab. These receptors all come from an adult with an advanced solid tumor such as melanoma, head and neck, liver or kidney cancer.

Concerning this clone: The junction does not match germline at one end; this may be a read error. In DNA form, the CDR3 reads TGTGCCAGCAGCAACACGTGGGCCCAGTTT. This encodes CASSNTWAQF. The rearrangement links TRBV2 to TRBJ1-1; D ambiguous. The CDR3 has 10 amino acids. Germline V CDR1 and CDR2: SNHLY, FYNNEI.

Remarks on this clone: The same CDR3 arises from other DNA sequences in this sample as well. Here the CDR3 reads CATSRGDGNYGYTF. In nucleotides, the CDR3 is TGTGCCACCAGCAGAGGGGACGGAAACTATGGCTACACCTTC. The gene calls are TRBV15 and TRBJ1-2; TRBD1 is a possible D gene (5 bases). Germline values: CDR1 LNHNV, CDR2 YYDKDF (reference sequence). V was shortened by 1 base and J by 2 bases, with 8 bases between the two germline ends. This CDR3 comprises 14 residues. The variable domain in full, completed from reference TRBV15 and TRBJ1-2, reads DAMVIQNPRYQVTQFGKPVTLSCSQTLNHNVMYWYQQKSSQAPKLLFHYYDKDFNNEADTPDNFQSRRPNTSFCFLDIRSPGLGDTAMYLCATSRGDGNYGYTFGSGTRLTVV.

This chain links TRBV11-1 with TRBJ2-2, with D possibly matching TRBD2 (6 bases). Trimming left V 2 bases short and J 2 bases short, with 12 bases between. From germline, CDR1 is SGHAT and CDR2 FQDESV (reference sequence). CDR3 size: 16 residues. The CDR3 coding sequence is TGTGCCAGCAGCTTACAGTCGGGAGTCAACACCGGGGAGCTGTTTTTT. Its protein product is CASSLQSGVNTGELFF.

The chain carries TRBV18 and TRBJ1-5; perhaps TRBD1 as D (5 bases). V was trimmed by 3 bases and J by 6 bases, leaving 18 bases between them. The CDR3 covers 16 residues. The germline V gene has CDR1 KGHSH and CDR2 LQKENI. This CDR3 is CASSPRDAQGGQPQHF. The CDR3, as DNA: TGTGCCAGCTCACCCCGGGACGCTCAAGGCGGTCAGCCCCAGCATTTT.

This sequence joins TRBV6-5 and TRBJ2-2, with 10 nucleotides matching TRBD2. V dropped 6 bases and J dropped 3; count of bases not matched to a gene: 4. In germline, CDR1 is MNHEY, CDR2 SVGAGI. The CDR3 contains 15 residues. CDR3 coding DNA: TGTGCCAGCAGATGGACTAGCGGAGACACCGGGGAGCTGTTTTTT. Protein product: CASRWTSGDTGELFF.

The CDR3 reads CASSPTTGRSGGELFF. CDR3 nucleotides: TGTGCCAGCTCGCCTACAACCGGGAGATCGGGCGGGGAGCTGTTTTTT. The chain has TRBV18 and TRBJ2-2; D perhaps matches TRBD2 (6 bases). Germline assignment: CDR1 KGHSH and CDR2 LQKENI. The CDR3 has 16 amino acids. V was trimmed by 6 bases and J by 7 bases, leaving 21 bases between them.

The chain joins TRBV6-5 to TRBJ1-1, with a weak D call TRBD1 (5 bases). Per the germline V gene, CDR1 is MNHEY and CDR2 is SVGAGI. V was cut by 7 bases and J by 6 bases, with 18 bases left in between. The CDR3 is 14 residues long. CDR3 in DNA: TGTGCCAGCACCTCAACTGGGGGGGTTCCTGAAGCTTTCTTT. Its protein product is CASTSTGGVPEAFF.

This rearrangement joins TRBV11-2 to TRBJ2-2, with D uncertain. This CDR3 spans 14 amino acids. With 1 base removed from V and 5 bases from J, the gap between germline ends came to 8 bases. Per germline, CDR1 SGHAT and CDR2 FQNNGV. In nucleotides, the CDR3 is TGTGCCAGCAGCTTAGGGGTAGTAACCGGGGAGCTGTTTTTT. It is translated as CASSLGVVTGELFF.

The chain is built from TRBV28 and TRBJ2-5; possibly TRBD1 or TRBD2 for D (5 bases each). The CDR3 spans 15 residues. V lost 2 bases and J 2 bases, leaving 12 bases between the germline ends. Germline V gene sequence: CDR1 MDHEN, CDR2 SYDVKM. CDR3 sequence reads: CASSLGTQVQETQYF. The CDR3 DNA follows: TGTGCCAGCAGTTTAGGGACGCAAGTACAAGAGACCCAGTACTTC. The whole variable domain, filled in from reference TRBV28 and TRBJ2-5, reads DVKVTQSSRYLVKRTGEKVFLECVQDMDHENMFWYRQDPGLGLRLIYFSYDVKMKEKGDIPEGYSVSREKKERFSLILESASTNQTSMYLCASSLGTQVQETQYFGPGTRLLVL.

The V gene is TRBV7-9, the J gene TRBJ1-3; D is undetermined. The V gene lost 5 bases and the J gene lost 0 bases, with 8 bases spanning the gap. CDR3 length: 14 amino acids. Germline assignment: CDR1 SEHNR and CDR2 FQNEAQ (reference sequence). CDR3 sequence: CASSLPSSGNTIYF. The CDR3 bases are TGTGCCAGCAGCCTCCCAAGCTCTGGAAACACCATATATTTT. The full variable domain, with the rest looked up from reference TRBV7-9 and TRBJ1-3, is DTGVSQNPRHKITKRGQNVTFRCDPISEHNRLYWYRQTLGQGPEFLTYFQNEAQLEKSRLLSDRFSAERPKGSFSTLEIQRTEQGDSAMYLCASSLPSSGNTIYFGEGSWLTVV.

This rearrangement joins TRBV6-1 to TRBJ2-1; the D is unclear. Trimming pared 7 bases from V and 6 bases from J, leaving 16 bases between. The CDR3 is made up of 14 amino acids. Looked up from germline, CDR1 is MNHNS and CDR2 is SASEGT. The CDR3 DNA sequence: TGTGCCAGCACTGGTGGCAAGGCCGTCAATGAGCAGTTCTTC. Translated, it gives CASTGGKAVNEQFF.

The J gene is TRBJ1-3, the V gene TRBV6-6; no clear D. This CDR3 has 14 residues. V lost 3 bases and J lost 2, with 8 bases in between. The germline V gene has CDR1 MNHNY and CDR2 SVGAGI (reference sequence). CDR3 residues: CASSYGRAGNTIYF. CDR3 bases: TGTGCCAGCAGTTATGGCCGGGCTGGAAACACCATATATTTT.

J is TRBJ1-6 and V is TRBV29-1; 7 bases align to TRBD1. Germline values: CDR1 SQVTM, CDR2 ANQGSEA. The CDR3 loop spans 13 amino acids. V lost 7 bases, J lost 8 bases, and 8 bases stayed unmatched. The CDR3 sequence is CSARQGLDSPLHF. CDR3 DNA: TGCAGCGCCAGACAGGGACTGGATTCACCCCTCCACTTT.

This clone was recorded once. CDR3 DNA: TGTGCCAGCAGCCAAGTCAGACTAGCGGGAGCCGGGGAGCTGTTTTTT. The encoded protein is CASSQVRLAGAGELFF. This chain links TRBV4-2 with TRBJ2-2, with TRBD2 matching 12 bases. The V segment lost 1 base and the J segment 6 bases; nucleotides outside the gene matches: 3. Germline V gene data show CDR1 as LGHNA and CDR2 as YNFKEQ. This CDR3 contains 16 residues.

V gene TRBV5-4 combines with J gene TRBJ2-5; D is unresolved. This CDR3 spans 13 amino acids. The germline V and J ends were trimmed by 0 bases and 1 base, with 4 bases remaining between them. In germline, CDR1 is SGHNT, CDR2 YYREEE (reference sequence). This CDR3 is CASSLEFQETQYF. CDR3 coding DNA: TGTGCCAGCAGCTTGGAGTTCCAAGAGACCCAGTACTTC.

The chain links TRBV6-5 to TRBJ2-7; D uncertain. Trimming took 5 bases from V and 0 from J, leaving 5 bases between them. The CDR3 extends over 12 amino acids. Germline-derived CDR1 and CDR2 are MNHEY and SVGAGI. The CDR3 DNA follows: TGTGCCAGCAGTGGAATCTCCTACGAGCAGTACTTC. Translating gives CASSGISYEQYF.

The rearrangement links TRBV18 to TRBJ1-1; 7 bases line up with TRBD1. The CDR3 contains 14 residues. J gave up 0 bases and V 3 bases, and 1 base lay outside the gene matches. In germline, CDR1 is KGHSH, CDR2 LQKENI. The CDR3 protein is CASSPQGVNTEAFF. The CDR3 region has the DNA TGTGCCAGCTCACCCCAGGGGGTGAACACTGAAGCTTTCTTT.